A selection of T cell receptor beta chains follows, all from one sample in a study of blood T cell repertoires in COVID-19. Some clones are missing from TCRdb's copy, which holds only in-frame ones; the method was immunoSEQ multiplex PCR. This table has tens of thousands of clones, around 88% appearing once. The sequenced sample was peripheral blood. These receptors all come from a man in his fifties or sixties with acute or convalescent COVID-19. Both conserved end residues are part of each CDR3. Each record gives: D gene, clone size, J gene, V gene, CDR3 DNA, CDR3 protein. A D gene is named only where the DNA matches it firmly. Rows give clone size only sometimes, using once, few, many, or a class for an expanded clone.

TRBD1 . TRBJ2-2 TRBV5-4 TGTGCCAGCAGCTTGGCGGGACAGGGAAACACCGGGGAGCTGTTTTTT CASSLAGQGNTGELFF
. . TRBJ1-1 TRBV6-5 TGTGCCAGCAGTTACTACGCAGAGGGCACTGAAGCTTTCTTT CASSYYAEGTEAFF
. . TRBJ1-4 TRBV30 TGTGCCTGGAGTGTTTACAGAGCAACTAATGAAAAACTGTTTTTT CAWSVYRATNEKLFF
. . TRBJ2-3 TRBV7-2 TGTGCCAGCAGCTTAAGTGCGGCGGGGTCTAGCACAGATACGCAGTATTTT CASSLSAAGSSTDTQYF
TRBD1 once TRBJ1-3 TRBV11-2 TGTGCCAGCAGCCGGGCGTTGAAGGGGGCGACTGGAAACACCATATATTTT CASSRALKGATGNTIYF
TRBD2 . TRBJ2-1 TRBV5-1 TGCGCCAGCAGCTTGGCTGGCGGGGGGGTTAATGAGCAGTTCTTC CASSLAGGGVNEQFF
. . TRBJ1-2 TRBV18 TGTGCCAGCTCACCCCCCGGGGGGGGGTCCGGCTACACCTTC CASSPPGGGSGYTF
TRBD2 . TRBJ2-1 TRBV19 TGTGCCAGTAGTATAGCAGCGGGGCCCTACAATGAGCAGTTCTTC CASSIAAGPYNEQFF
TRBD1 . TRBJ1-2 TRBV27 TGTGCCAGCAGTCGAGGACAGGGGGGTAACTATGGCTACACCTTC CASSRGQGGNYGYTF
. . TRBJ1-2 TRBV30 TGTGCCTGGAGCCCCTTGGTGGGAGTTTCTGGCTACACCTTC CAWSPLVGVSGYTF
TRBD2 once TRBJ2-2 TRBV11-3 TGTGCCAGCAGCTTACGCCTAGCGGGAGTCACCGGGGAGCTGTTTTTT CASSLRLAGVTGELFF
TRBD1 few TRBJ2-7 TRBV18 TGTGCCAGCTCAGCGGGACAGGAGCTCGGTTCCTACGAGCAGTACTTC CASSAGQELGSYEQYF
TRBD1 . TRBJ1-2 TRBV10-3 TGTGCCATCAACCGGGACAGGAACTATGGCTACACCTTC CAINRDRNYGYTF
TRBD2 . TRBJ2-5 TRBV6-5 TGTGCCAGCAGCCCCGGGAGAAGCGGGAGAGAGACCCAGTACTTC CASSPGRSGRETQYF
TRBD2 . TRBJ2-1 TRBV11-3 TGTGCCAGCAGCTCCATCGGACTAGCGGACAATGAGCAGTTCTTC CASSSIGLADNEQFF
. . TRBJ1-5 TRBV28 TGTGCCAGCAGTCAGGGTAGTCAGCCCCAGCATTTT CASSQGSQPQHF
TRBD1 . TRBJ2-7 TRBV7-6 TGTGCCAGCAGCTTATGGGAGCAGGGGGCTAGCGAGCAGTACTTC CASSLWEQGASEQYF
. . TRBJ1-5 TRBV6-5 TGTGCCAGCAGTTTTACAGACAGGCCTCCCCAGCATTTT CASSFTDRPPQHF
. . TRBJ1-6 TRBV27 TGTGCCAGCAGTACCCCGGGAGGGTATAATTCACCCCTCCACTTT CASSTPGGYNSPLHF
. . TRBJ1-1 TRBV28 TGTGCCAGCAGACCTGGACATCCGAACACTGAAGCTTTCTTT CASRPGHPNTEAFF
. . TRBJ1-2 TRBV6-5 TGTGCCAGCACCCAGGGACTATCCTATGGCTACACCTTC CASTQGLSYGYTF
TRBD1 . TRBJ1-2 TRBV6-6 TGTGCCAGCAGCCCCGGGACAGTCTATGGCTACACCTTC CASSPGTVYGYTF
TRBD2 . TRBJ2-3 TRBV5-1 TGCGCCAGCAGCACCGGTAGCGGGGGGAGGTCAGATACGCAGTATTTT CASSTGSGGRSDTQYF
. few TRBJ1-5 TRBV5-1 TGCGCCAGCAGCTTGGGAGGTAGCAATCAGCCCCAGCATTTT CASSLGGSNQPQHF
TRBD1 few TRBJ1-2 TRBV5-1 TGCGCCAGCAGCTTTGGACAGGGGGCAAATCGAAACTATGGCTACACCTTC CASSFGQGANRNYGYTF
. . TRBJ1-6 TRBV19 TGTGCCAGTAGTACAAACCCGGGACTAAATAATTCACCCCTCCACTTT CASSTNPGLNNSPLHF
TRBD1 once TRBJ2-7 TRBV5-1 TGCGCCAGCAGCTTAGGACAGGGTCTACACGAGCAGTACTTC CASSLGQGLHEQYF
TRBD1 . TRBJ1-2 TRBV11-3 TGTGCCAGAGTTGCCCGGGACAGGGGGCGGGTGGACTATGGCTACACCTTC CARVARDRGRVDYGYTF
. . TRBJ2-3 TRBV29-1 TGCAGCGCCAGGGTCGCCTCGGATACGCAGTATTTT CSARVASDTQYF
TRBD1 . TRBJ2-3 TRBV7-6 TGTGCCAGCAGCTTTAGATCAGGGGGCACGGCAGATACGCAGTATTTT CASSFRSGGTADTQYF
. . TRBJ1-1 TRBV29-1 TGCAGCGTCACCTATGGCGGGGGGTGGAACACTGAAGCTTTCTTT CSVTYGGGWNTEAFF
. . TRBJ1-2 TRBV19 TGTGCCAGTAGTATCCCTGACAGAAACTATGGCTACACCTTC CASSIPDRNYGYTF
. . TRBJ2-1 TRBV7-2 TGTGCCAGCAGCGTAGATTCACAGCCATACAATGAGCAGTTCTTC CASSVDSQPYNEQFF
. . TRBJ2-1 TRBV6-2/TRBV6-3 TGTGCCAGCAGTTCTACCCAGGAATACAATGAGCAGTTCTTC CASSSTQEYNEQFF
. . TRBJ2-7 TRBV5-1 TGCGCCAGCAGCCCCCCAGGGTTCTCCTACGAGCAGTACTTC CASSPPGFSYEQYF
. . TRBJ1-3 TRBV7-8 TGTGCCAGCAGCCTAGGGTTCGGGACTGAGGGAAGCACCATATATTTT CASSLGFGTEGSTIYF
TRBD1 . TRBJ1-2 TRBV7-8 TGTGCCAGCAGCTCACTGACGGACAGGGGAACTGGCTACACCTTC CASSSLTDRGTGYTF
. . TRBJ2-7 TRBV9 TGTGCCAGCAGCGTACAATTGGCAGGTCCAGAAGGGCAGTACTTC CASSVQLAGPEGQYF
TRBD2 . TRBJ2-1 TRBV5-6 TGTGCCAGCAGCACCACTAGCGGGAGGGCTTATGGAAATGAGCAGTTCTTC CASSTTSGRAYGNEQFF
TRBD2 . TRBJ2-7 TRBV6-5 TGTGCCAGCAGTCGAGCGGGGGGCTACGAGCAGTACTTC CASSRAGGYEQYF
. . TRBJ1-1 TRBV23-1 TGCGCCAGCAGTCAATCATACAGAATGAACACTGAAGCTTTCTTT CASSQSYRMNTEAFF
. . TRBJ2-7 TRBV6-5 TGTGCCAGCAGTTACAGTGGGGGCGGATACGAGCAGTACTTC CASSYSGGGYEQYF
TRBD1 . TRBJ1-2 TRBV5-1 TGCGCCAGCAGCTTGGAGTGGGACAGCGCCCTGGGGGGCTACACCTTC CASSLEWDSALGGYTF
TRBD2 few TRBJ2-1 TRBV6-6 TGTGCCAGCAGTTCAGCGGGGGTGGCCTACAATGAGCAGTTCTTC CASSSAGVAYNEQFF
. once TRBJ1-5 TRBV7-9 TGTGCCAGCAGCTTAGGGACTTATAGCAATCAGCCCCAGCATTTT CASSLGTYSNQPQHF
TRBD1 . TRBJ1-6 TRBV3-1/TRBV3-2 TGTGCCAGCAGCCAAGGGGGACAGAATAATTCACCCCTCCACTTT CASSQGGQNNSPLHF
. . TRBJ1-4 TRBV30 TGTGCCTCCCAGGGTGCGACTAATGAAAAACTGTTTTTT CASQGATNEKLFF
TRBD2 . TRBJ2-1 TRBV5-1 TGCGCCAGCAGCTTGGGCCTAGCGGTATACAATGAGCAGTTCTTC CASSLGLAVYNEQFF
. . TRBJ1-2 TRBV27 TGTGCCAGCAGTCAACAGGTCTTTGGCTATGGCTACACCTTC CASSQQVFGYGYTF
. . TRBJ1-2 TRBV5-1 TGCGCCAGCAGCAGGGACAACGCTAACTATGGCTACACCTTC CASSRDNANYGYTF
TRBD1 once TRBJ1-4 TRBV7-6 TGTGCCAGCAGCAACAGGGGTGGTAATGAAAAACTGTTTTTT CASSNRGGNEKLFF
TRBD1 . TRBJ1-1 TRBV6-2/TRBV6-3 TGTGCCAGCAGCTCTATCAGGAGACAGGGTAGCACTGAAGCTTTCTTT CASSSIRRQGSTEAFF